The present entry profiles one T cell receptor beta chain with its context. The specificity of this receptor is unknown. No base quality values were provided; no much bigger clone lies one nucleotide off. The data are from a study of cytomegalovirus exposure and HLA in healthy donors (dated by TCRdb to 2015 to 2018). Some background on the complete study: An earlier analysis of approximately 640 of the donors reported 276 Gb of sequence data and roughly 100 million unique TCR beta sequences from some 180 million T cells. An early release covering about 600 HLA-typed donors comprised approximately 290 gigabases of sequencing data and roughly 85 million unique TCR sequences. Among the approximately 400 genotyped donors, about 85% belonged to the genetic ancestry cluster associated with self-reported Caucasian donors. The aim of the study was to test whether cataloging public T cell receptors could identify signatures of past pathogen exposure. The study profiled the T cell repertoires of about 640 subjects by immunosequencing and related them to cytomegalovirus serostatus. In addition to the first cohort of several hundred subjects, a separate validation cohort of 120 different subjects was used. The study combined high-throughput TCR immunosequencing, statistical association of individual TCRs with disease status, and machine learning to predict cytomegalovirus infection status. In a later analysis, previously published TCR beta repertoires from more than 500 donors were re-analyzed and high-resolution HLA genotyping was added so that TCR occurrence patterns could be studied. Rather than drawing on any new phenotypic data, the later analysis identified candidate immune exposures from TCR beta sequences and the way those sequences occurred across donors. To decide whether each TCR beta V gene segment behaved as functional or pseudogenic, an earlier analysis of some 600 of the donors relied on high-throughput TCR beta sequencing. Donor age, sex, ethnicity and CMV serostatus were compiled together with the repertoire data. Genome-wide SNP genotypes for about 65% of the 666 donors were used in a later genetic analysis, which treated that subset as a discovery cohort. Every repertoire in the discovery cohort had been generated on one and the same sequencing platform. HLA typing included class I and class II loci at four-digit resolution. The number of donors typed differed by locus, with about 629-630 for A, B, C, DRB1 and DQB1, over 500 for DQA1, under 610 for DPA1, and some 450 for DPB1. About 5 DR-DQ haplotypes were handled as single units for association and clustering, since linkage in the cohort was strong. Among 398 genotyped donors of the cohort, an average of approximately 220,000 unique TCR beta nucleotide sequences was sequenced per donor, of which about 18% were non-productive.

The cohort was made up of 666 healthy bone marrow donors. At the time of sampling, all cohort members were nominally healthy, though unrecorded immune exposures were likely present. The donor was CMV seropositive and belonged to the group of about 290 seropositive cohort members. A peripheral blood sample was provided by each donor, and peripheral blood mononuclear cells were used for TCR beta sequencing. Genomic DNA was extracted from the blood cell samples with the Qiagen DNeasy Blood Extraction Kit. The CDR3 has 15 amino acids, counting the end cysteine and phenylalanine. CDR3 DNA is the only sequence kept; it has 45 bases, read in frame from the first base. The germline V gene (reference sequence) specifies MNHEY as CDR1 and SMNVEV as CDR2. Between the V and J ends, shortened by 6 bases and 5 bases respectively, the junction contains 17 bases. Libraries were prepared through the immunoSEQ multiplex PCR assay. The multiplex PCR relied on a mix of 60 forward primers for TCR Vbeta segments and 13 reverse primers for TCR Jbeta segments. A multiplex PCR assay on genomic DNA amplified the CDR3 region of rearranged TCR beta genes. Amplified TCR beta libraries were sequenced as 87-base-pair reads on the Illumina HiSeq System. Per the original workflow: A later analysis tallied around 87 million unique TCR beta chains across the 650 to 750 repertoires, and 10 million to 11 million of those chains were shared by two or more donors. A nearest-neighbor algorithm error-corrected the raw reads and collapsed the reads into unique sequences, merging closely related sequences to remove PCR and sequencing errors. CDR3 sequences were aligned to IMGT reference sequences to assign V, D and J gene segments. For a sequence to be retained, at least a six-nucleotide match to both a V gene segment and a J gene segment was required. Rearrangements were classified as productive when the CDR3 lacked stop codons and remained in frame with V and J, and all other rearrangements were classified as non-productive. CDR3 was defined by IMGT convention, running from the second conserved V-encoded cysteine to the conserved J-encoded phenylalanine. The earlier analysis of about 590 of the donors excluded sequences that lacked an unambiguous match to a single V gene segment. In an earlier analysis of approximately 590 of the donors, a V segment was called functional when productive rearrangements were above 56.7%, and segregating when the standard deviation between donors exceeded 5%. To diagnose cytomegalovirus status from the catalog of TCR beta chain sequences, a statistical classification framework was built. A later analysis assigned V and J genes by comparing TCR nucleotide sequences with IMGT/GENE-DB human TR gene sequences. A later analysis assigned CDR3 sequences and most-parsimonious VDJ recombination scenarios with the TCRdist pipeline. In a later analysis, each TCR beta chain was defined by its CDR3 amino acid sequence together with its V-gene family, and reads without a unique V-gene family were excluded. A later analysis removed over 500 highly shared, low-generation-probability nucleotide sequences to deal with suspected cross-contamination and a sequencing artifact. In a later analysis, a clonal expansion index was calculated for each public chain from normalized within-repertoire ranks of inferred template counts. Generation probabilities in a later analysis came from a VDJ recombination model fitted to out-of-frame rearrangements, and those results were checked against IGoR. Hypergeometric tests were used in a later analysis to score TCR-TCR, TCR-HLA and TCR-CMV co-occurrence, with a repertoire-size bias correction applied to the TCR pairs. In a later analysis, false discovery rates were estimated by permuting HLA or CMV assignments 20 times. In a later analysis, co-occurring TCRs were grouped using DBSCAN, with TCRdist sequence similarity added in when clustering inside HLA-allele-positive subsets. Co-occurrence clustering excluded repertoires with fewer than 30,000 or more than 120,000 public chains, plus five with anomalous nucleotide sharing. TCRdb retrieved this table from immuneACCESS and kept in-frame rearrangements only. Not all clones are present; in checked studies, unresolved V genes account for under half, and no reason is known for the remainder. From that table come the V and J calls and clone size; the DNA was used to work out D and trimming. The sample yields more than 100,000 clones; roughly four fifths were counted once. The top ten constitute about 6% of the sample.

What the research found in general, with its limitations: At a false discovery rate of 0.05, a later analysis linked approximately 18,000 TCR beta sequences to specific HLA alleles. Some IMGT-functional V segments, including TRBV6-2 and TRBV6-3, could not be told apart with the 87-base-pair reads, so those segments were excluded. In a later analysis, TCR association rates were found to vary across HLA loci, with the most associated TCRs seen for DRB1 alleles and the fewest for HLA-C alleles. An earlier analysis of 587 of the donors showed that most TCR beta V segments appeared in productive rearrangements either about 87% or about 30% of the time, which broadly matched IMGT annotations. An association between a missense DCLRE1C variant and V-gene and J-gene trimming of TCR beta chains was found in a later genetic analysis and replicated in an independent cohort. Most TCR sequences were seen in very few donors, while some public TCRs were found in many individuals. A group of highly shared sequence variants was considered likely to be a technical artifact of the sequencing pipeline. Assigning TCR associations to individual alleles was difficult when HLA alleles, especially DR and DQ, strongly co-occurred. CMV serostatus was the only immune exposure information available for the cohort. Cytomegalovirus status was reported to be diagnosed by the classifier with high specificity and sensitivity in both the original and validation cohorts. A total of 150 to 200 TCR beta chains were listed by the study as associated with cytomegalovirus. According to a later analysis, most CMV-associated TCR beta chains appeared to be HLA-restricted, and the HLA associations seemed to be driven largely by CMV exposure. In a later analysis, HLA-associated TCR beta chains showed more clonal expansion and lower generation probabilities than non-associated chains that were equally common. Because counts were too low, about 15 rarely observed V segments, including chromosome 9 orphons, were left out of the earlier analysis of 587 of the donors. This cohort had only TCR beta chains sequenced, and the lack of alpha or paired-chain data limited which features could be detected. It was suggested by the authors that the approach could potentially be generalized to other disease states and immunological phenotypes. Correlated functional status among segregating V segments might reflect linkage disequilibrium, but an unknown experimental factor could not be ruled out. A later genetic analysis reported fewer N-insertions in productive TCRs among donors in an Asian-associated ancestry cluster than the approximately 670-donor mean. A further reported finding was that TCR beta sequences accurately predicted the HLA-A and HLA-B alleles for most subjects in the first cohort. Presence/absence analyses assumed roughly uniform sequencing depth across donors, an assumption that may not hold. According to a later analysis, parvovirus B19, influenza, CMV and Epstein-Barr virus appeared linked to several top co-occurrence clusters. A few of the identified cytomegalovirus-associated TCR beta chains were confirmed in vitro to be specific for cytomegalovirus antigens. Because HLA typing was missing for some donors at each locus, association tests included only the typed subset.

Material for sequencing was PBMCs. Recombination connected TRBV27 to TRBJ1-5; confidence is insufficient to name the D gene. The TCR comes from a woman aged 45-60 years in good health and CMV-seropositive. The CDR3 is CASRPGTTPYQPQHF. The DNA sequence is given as TGTGCCAGCAGGCCCGGCACTACGCCGTATCAGCCCCAGCATTTT.